This T cell receptor beta chain was recovered during a study of T cell changes during pregnancy in multiple sclerosis. The junction had 18 bases not matched to a gene; V was cut back by 5 bases and J by 6 bases. The CDR3 loop spans 16 amino acids. CDR1 is GTSNPN and CDR2 is SVGIG in the germline V gene (reference sequence). Using immunoSEQ multiplex PCR, the repertoire was profiled, and TCRdb retains in-frame clones only, with some absent. The sample lists about 36,000 clones, 85% to 90% occurring once. The clonotype originates from a female donor with multiple sclerosis, enrolled in a pregnancy study. V is TRBV30 and J is TRBJ2-7; 8 positions agree with TRBD2. Source: CD4+ T cells from peripheral blood mononuclear cells, taken in the first trimester of pregnancy. Written as DNA, the CDR3 is TGTGCCTGGTGGGGCAGGGAAACGGGAGGGCCGTCCGAGCAGTACTTC. Translation gives CAWWGRETGGPSEQYF. Full variable domain (remainder filled in from reference TRBV30 and TRBJ2-7): SQTIHQWPATLVQPVGSPLSLECTVEGTSNPNLYWYRQAAGRGLQLLFYSVGIGQISSEVPQNLSASRPQDRQFILSSKKLLLSDSGFYLCAWWGRETGGPSEQYFGPGTRLTVT.